This TCR beta chain came from a study of Ad26.COV2.S vaccination and SARS-CoV-2 variants. In the study overall: Administration of Ad26.COV2.S was intramuscular, either once or twice 56 days apart.

The V gene lost 1 base and the J gene lost 8 bases, with 17 bases spanning the gap. CDR1 and CDR2 (germline): MNHNS, SASEGT. This CDR3 is built from 15 residues. TCRdb keeps only in-frame clones here, not all; method: immunoSEQ multiplex PCR. The repertoire consists of roughly 500,000 clones, with approximately 89% occurring once and the leading ten covering roughly 2.5%. Treatment denoted: some 20 received Ad26.COV2.S at low or high dose, single or two shots; several received placebo; per-sample allocation not given. The investigators took samples on day 63 after the first vaccine or placebo injection. Ad26.COV2.S expressed prefusion-stabilized spike from the original Wuhan strain.

The chain employs TRBV6-1 and TRBJ1-2; D unclear. Sequencing was performed on peripheral blood, taken in a trial of Ad26.COV2.S vaccine versus placebo. The source of this sequence is a person between 18 and 65 years old who received the Ad26.COV2.S COVID-19 vaccine or a placebo. The CDR3 nucleotides are TGTGCCAGCAGTGAAGAATGGTGGCAGCCGGGAGGCTACACCTTC. The encoded protein is CASSEEWWQPGGYTF.